The 31 T cell receptor beta chains reported below all come from one sample, sequenced in a study of post-analysis software for immune sequencing data. Study-wide results and caveats: The study found TRBV5-6, TRBV5-1 and TRBV20-1 among about five TRBV segments more frequent in patients than controls.

Unique-molecular-identifier-tagged TCR beta cDNA libraries were used. One entry per CDR3 protein results from TCRdb running MiXCR on the PCR reads. This table holds fewer than 700,000 distinct CDR3 sequences, around 47% found once. No cognate antigen is known for these TCRs. Sequenced: blood. The receptors shown here come from a girl aged 10 to 17 with multiple sclerosis.

This clonotype was seen a handful of times. One junction end does not reproduce the germline sequence, and a read error may be involved. The J gene is TRBJ1-4, the V gene TRBV7-7; 10 bases fit TRBD1. The CDR3 is 17 residues long. Germline CDR1 reads SSHAT; CDR2 reads FNYEAQ (reference sequence). This chain's CDR3 is CASSPGTGAGANEKLFF. The CDR3 nucleotides read TGTGCTAGCAGCCCAGGGACAGGGGCGGGAGCTAATGAAAAACTGTTTTTT.

This chain uses TRBV20-1 with TRBJ1-1; D is undetermined. Germline V gene lookup returns CDR1 DFQATT and CDR2 SNEGSKA (reference sequence). The CDR3 runs 20 residues. V shed 0 bases and J shed 4 bases, with 30 bases lying between them. The CDR3 here is CSARDDLAAGFFGSGTEAFF. CDR3 DNA sequence: TGCAGTGCTAGAGACGACCTGGCGGCTGGATTTTTTGGGAGTGGCACTGAAGCTTTCTTT.

This clonotype was counted only a few times. The chain is built from TRBV10-3 and TRBJ2-7; 9 bases agree with TRBD1. Germline V gene data show CDR1 as ENHRY and CDR2 as SYGVKD. V shed 4 bases, J shed 4 bases, and the junction held 8 bases outside the gene matches. The CDR3 totals 15 residues. The DNA for the CDR3 is TGTGCCATCAGTGGAGATGTGGGGACAGGGTACGAGCAGTACTTC. Translating gives CAISGDVGTGYEQYF.

The chain couples TRBV18 to TRBJ2-5; 8 bases align to TRBD1. Per the germline V gene, CDR1 is KGHSH and CDR2 is LQKENI. Losses at the gene ends were 1 base for V and 5 bases for J; bases not matched to a gene: 6. There are 15 residues in the CDR3. The CDR3 reads CASSPLDREGETQYF. CDR3 DNA: TGTGCCAGCTCACCACTGGACAGGGAAGGGGAGACCCAGTACTTC.

The chain joins TRBV3-1 to TRBJ2-1, with a tentative D call TRBD2 (5 bases). CDR1 is LGHDT and CDR2 is YNNKEL in the germline V gene (reference sequence). V lost 5 bases and J 5 bases, leaving 16 bases between the germline ends. The CDR3 is 15 residues long. The CDR3 DNA follows: TGTGCCAGCAGCTCGGGGTGGCTGCGTGACAATGAGCAGTTCTTC. This encodes CASSSGWLRDNEQFF.

As concerns this clonotype: This sequence may be a read error, since a much larger clone differs from it by one base. The rearrangement joins TRBV29-1 to TRBJ1-5; D is ambiguous. Germline values: CDR1 SQVTM, CDR2 ANQGSEA. The CDR3 totals 15 residues. CDR3 coding DNA: TGCAACGTTGTTATAGACGGGAATAGCAATCAGCCCCAGCATTTT. This gives the protein CNVVIDGNSNQPQHF.

In DNA, the CDR3 is TGCAGCGTCCAGGGTGTGGACACTGAAGCTTTCTTT. It translates to CSVQGVDTEAFF. The rearrangement uses TRBV29-1 and TRBJ1-1; possibly TRBD1 for D (5 bases). This CDR3 comprises 12 residues. The germline V gene encodes CDR1 SQVTM and CDR2 ANQGSEA. The V gene lost 6 bases and the J gene lost 3 bases, with 11 bases spanning the gap.

The chain is built from TRBV7-3 and TRBJ2-6; D is unresolved. V was shortened by 0 bases and J by 4 bases, with 10 bases between the two germline ends. Germline V gene lookup returns CDR1 SGHTA and CDR2 FQGTGA. This CDR3 region has 16 residues. The CDR3 region has the DNA TGTGCCAGCAGCTTAACGAGGCTGAGCGGGGCCAACGTCCTGACTTTC. Residues: CASSLTRLSGANVLTF.

CDR3 sequence reads: CSARKTGNTEAFF. Written as DNA, the CDR3 is TGCAGTGCTCGAAAGACGGGGAACACTGAAGCTTTCTTT. V gene TRBV20-1 combines with J gene TRBJ1-1; D gene unclear. Trimming stripped 5 bases from V and 1 base from J, with 11 bases between. The CDR3 length is 13 residues. Germline V gene lookup returns CDR1 DFQATT and CDR2 SNEGSKA (reference sequence).

The gene calls are TRBV4-1 and TRBJ2-7, with 8 bases matching TRBD2. After removal of 4 bases from V and 7 bases from J, the junction contained 15 bases not matched to a gene. CDR1 is MGHRA and CDR2 is YSYEKL in the germline V gene. The CDR3 consists of 16 residues. The CDR3 loop reads CASSRSRSGGLYEQYF. The CDR3 region has the DNA TGCGCCAGCAGCCGATCCAGGAGCGGGGGTCTCTATGAGCAGTACTTC.

The V and J genes are TRBV7-2 and TRBJ2-5, with D unresolved. Germline CDR1 is SGHTA and CDR2 is FQGNSA. The ends were cut back, 5 bases at V and 7 bases at J, with 8 bases in the middle. The CDR3 length is 11 residues. CDR3 sequence reads: CASSLLGTQYF. The CDR3 DNA reads as TGTGCCAGCAGCCTGCTAGGGACCCAGTACTTC.

The chain combines TRBV5-1 with TRBJ2-5; D remains ambiguous. The end of the DNA aligns better with TRBJ2-1, so the J call may be wrong. The CDR3 contains 13 residues. Germline loops: CDR1 SGHRS, CDR2 YFSETQ. CDR3 loop: CASSFQVQETQFF. In DNA, the CDR3 is TGCGCCAGCAGCTTCCAGGTTCAAGAGACCCAGTTCTTC.

This chain joins TRBV20-1 and TRBJ2-3; 8 bases align to TRBD2. V lost 3 bases to trimming and J lost 6 bases; unmatched junction nucleotides: 5. This CDR3 is 13 amino acids long. The germline V gene has CDR1 DFQATT and CDR2 SNEGSKA (reference sequence). Here the CDR3 reads CSASGPSGDTQYF. Here the CDR3 DNA reads TGCAGTGCTAGTGGGCCTAGCGGGGATACGCAGTATTTT.

This clonotype came up a few times. The chain combines TRBV11-3 with TRBJ2-7; 7 bases are a match to TRBD1. The CDR3 loop spans 15 amino acids. Germline loops: CDR1 SGHNT, CDR2 YENEEA. V was pared by 6 bases and J by 2 bases, with 10 bases of the junction left unmatched. CDR3 sequence reads: CASRDPGQTTYEQYF. CDR3 nucleotides: TGTGCCAGCAGGGACCCGGGACAGACTACCTACGAGCAGTACTTC.

The genes are TRBV12-3 or TRBV12-4 and TRBJ2-5; TRBD1 or TRBD2 may be the D gene (5 bases each). The CDR3 totals 18 residues. Trimming cost V 4 bases and J 1 base, with 22 bases left between them. DNA of the CDR3: TGTGCCAGCAGTTCCGGGTGGGAAATGAGGGGACCCCAAGAGACCCAGTACTTC. Protein product: CASSSGWEMRGPQETQYF.

The rearrangement links TRBV6-1 to TRBJ2-5; weak D call: TRBD1 (6 bases). Germline values: CDR1 MNHNS, CDR2 SASEGT. The CDR3 has 16 residues. The V end lost 0 bases, the J end lost 3 bases, and 14 bases lay between the germline ends. This chain's CDR3 is CASSEAPFTGKETQYF. DNA for the CDR3: TGTGCCAGCAGTGAAGCGCCGTTTACAGGGAAAGAGACCCAGTACTTC.

The table lists this clonotype with a few counts. The chain is built from TRBV5-6 and TRBJ1-6, with D possibly TRBD1 on 6 matching bases. Looked up from germline, CDR1 is SGHDT and CDR2 is YYEEEE. The CDR3 runs to 16 residues. V lost 9 bases and J lost 6, with 22 bases in between. The CDR3 nucleotides read TGTGCCACCGCGGACAGCCCAAATTCACTTAATTCACCCCTCCACTTT. Translated: CATADSPNSLNSPLHF.

Many counts were recorded for this clonotype. J is TRBJ2-7 and V is TRBV11-2; TRBD1 agrees at 9 bases. The CDR3 is made up of 15 amino acids. V lost 6 bases to trimming and J lost 6 bases; unmatched junction nucleotides: 12. Germline-derived CDR1 and CDR2 are SGHAT and FQNNGV. CDR3 sequence (DNA): TGTGCCAGCAGTTCACAGGGGGCGGGCTTGACCGAGCAGTACTTC. Translation gives CASSSQGAGLTEQYF.

This chain joins TRBV12-3 or TRBV12-4 and TRBJ1-1, with D maybe TRBD1 (5 bases). This CDR3 is built from 15 residues. Deletions cut 6 bases from V and 2 bases from J, with 16 bases between. The CDR3 bases are TGTGCCAGCAGCCTGATCAGGGCTTTCAACACTGAAGCTTTCTTT. It codes for CASSLIRAFNTEAFF.

The J gene is TRBJ2-7, the V gene TRBV12-3 or TRBV12-4; D is possibly TRBD2 (5 bases). The CDR3 has 14 residues. V gave up 6 bases and J gave up 4 bases, with 16 bases separating them. CDR3 sequence reads: CASSKRSPAYEQYF. The DNA of the CDR3 is TGTGCCAGCAGCAAGCGGTCCCCCGCTTACGAGCAGTACTTC.

The V call is TRBV2, the J call TRBJ2-1, with 7 bases fitting TRBD2. In germline, CDR1 is SNHLY, CDR2 FYNNEI. This CDR3 contains 12 residues. Trimming removed 10 bases from V and 7 bases from J; junction bases left unmatched: 7. CDR3 DNA sequence: TGTGCCACGCGTTGGGGGGGTAATGAGCAGTTCTTC. It is translated as CATRWGGNEQFF.

The chain joins TRBV7-3 to TRBJ1-6; D call uncertain. Trimming stripped 5 bases from V and 7 bases from J, with 9 bases between. Germline lookup yields CDR1 SGHTA and CDR2 FQGTGA. This CDR3 is built from 13 residues. For the CDR3, the DNA is TGTGCCAGCAGCCTAAACCGAAATTCACCCCTCCACTTT. Encoded protein: CASSLNRNSPLHF.

Only a few counts were recorded for this clonotype. The chain is built from TRBV30 and TRBJ2-4; the match to TRBD1 covers 12 bases. CDR1 GTSNPN and CDR2 SVGIG come from the germline V gene (reference sequence). V was clipped by 2 bases and J by 8 bases; unmatched bases: 7. CDR3 length equals 15 residues. For the CDR3, the DNA is TGTGCCTGGAGTCGGGGGACAGGGGGCAACGACATTCAGTACTTC. This translates into CAWSRGTGGNDIQYF.

The chain couples TRBV5-1 to TRBJ2-4, with 7 bases fitting TRBD1. Germline assignment: CDR1 SGHRS and CDR2 YFSETQ. Germline trimming cut 4 bases from V and 1 base from J; bases unmatched to any gene: 2. The CDR3 length is 14 residues. As DNA, the CDR3 is TGCGCCAGCAGCATGACAGGGGCCAAAAACATTCAGTACTTC. It specifies CASSMTGAKNIQYF.

There are many counts of this clonotype. The chain has TRBV12-3 or TRBV12-4 and TRBJ2-7; D is undetermined. The CDR3 length is 12 residues. Between the trimmed V and J ends, which lost 6 bases and 8 bases, there was a span of 14 bases. The CDR3 sequence is CASSLRIMKQYF. Here the CDR3 DNA reads TGTGCCAGCAGCCTCCGAATTATGAAGCAGTACTTC.

The chain has TRBV3-1 and TRBJ2-1; D gene ambiguous. This CDR3 contains 13 residues. With 0 bases removed from V and 8 bases from J, the gap between germline ends came to 8 bases. Germline CDR1 and CDR2: LGHDT and YNNKEL (reference sequence). The CDR3 loop is CASSQDLVDEQFF. DNA of the CDR3: TGTGCCAGCAGCCAAGACCTGGTCGATGAGCAGTTCTTC.

The chain uses TRBV6-6 and TRBJ2-5; 7 bases match TRBD2. V was pared by 2 bases and J by 1 base, with 4 bases of the junction left unmatched. The germline gives CDR1 MNHNY, CDR2 SVGAGI (reference sequence). The CDR3 contains 15 residues. The CDR3, as DNA: TGTGCCAGCAGTTACAAGACGGGGGGCCAAGAGACCCAGTACTTC. Its translation is CASSYKTGGQETQYF.

V and J are TRBV6-5 and TRBJ1-1; the D is unclear. The CDR3 is 12 amino acids. Germline CDR1 reads MNHEY; CDR2 reads SVGAGI. V was trimmed by 5 bases and J by 6 bases, leaving 10 bases between them. CDR3 amino acids: CASSPGQAEAFF. CDR3 nucleotides: TGTGCCAGCAGTCCCGGGCAGGCTGAAGCTTTCTTT.

This CDR3 is CASSSTDTVHSYEQYF. The CDR3, as DNA: TGTGCCAGCAGTTCCACCGACACGGTACACTCCTACGAGCAGTACTTC. The V call is TRBV12-3 or TRBV12-4, the J call TRBJ2-4; D is undetermined. Matching the DNA end better, TRBJ2-7 makes the J call doubtful. CDR3 length: 16 amino acids.

The V and J genes are TRBV20-1 and TRBJ2-6; D may correspond to TRBD1 or TRBD2 (5 bases each). V lost 0 bases and J lost 0, with 15 bases in between. Germline CDR1 is DFQATT and CDR2 is SNEGSKA (reference sequence). This CDR3 is 18 amino acids long. The CDR3 is CSARDLGTQSSGANVLTF. In DNA, the CDR3 is TGCAGTGCTAGAGATCTTGGGACCCAGAGCTCTGGGGCCAACGTCCTGACTTTC.

A few counts support this clonotype. V usage is TRBV11-2 and J usage is TRBJ1-1, with D hard to call. The V end lost 5 bases, the J end lost 5 bases, and 18 bases lay between the germline ends. Germline loops: CDR1 SGHAT, CDR2 FQNNGV. The CDR3 runs 15 residues. CDR3 protein: CASSHLGFRWTEAFF. The CDR3 region has the DNA TGTGCCAGCAGCCATTTGGGGTTTAGGTGGACTGAAGCTTTCTTT.